This T cell receptor (beta chain) was obtained from a study of long-term antiretroviral therapy in people with HIV. Study-wide results and limits: For ART adherence, viral resistance and therapy changes, no data were available.

With regard to this clone: The antigen remains undetermined. At the DNA level, this CDR3 is encoded by other sequences in the same sample as well.

V was trimmed by 3 bases and J by 9 bases, leaving 6 bases between them. There are 11 residues in the CDR3. Germline V lookup: CDR1 LNHDA, CDR2 SQIVND (reference sequence). Each donor provided at least one pre-ART PBMC sample and at least two post-ART PBMC samples. The content of samples before DNA extraction was roughly 0.9-11 million cryopreserved PBMC. Investigators performed immunoSEQ version v3.0 at survey level. Libraries were prepared by immunoSEQ multiplex PCR; TCRdb keeps only in-frame clonotypes and omits some of them. The sample consists of under 30,000 clones, over 80% of them appearing once.

The chain combines TRBV19 with TRBJ2-1, with no clear D. The sequence came from a man between 18 and 29 years old with HIV. The material was unsorted PBMCs, obtained 0.8 years before starting antiretroviral therapy. The CDR3 bases are TGTGCCAGTAGTATTTTAGGTGAGCAGTTCTTC. Its translation is CASSILGEQFF.